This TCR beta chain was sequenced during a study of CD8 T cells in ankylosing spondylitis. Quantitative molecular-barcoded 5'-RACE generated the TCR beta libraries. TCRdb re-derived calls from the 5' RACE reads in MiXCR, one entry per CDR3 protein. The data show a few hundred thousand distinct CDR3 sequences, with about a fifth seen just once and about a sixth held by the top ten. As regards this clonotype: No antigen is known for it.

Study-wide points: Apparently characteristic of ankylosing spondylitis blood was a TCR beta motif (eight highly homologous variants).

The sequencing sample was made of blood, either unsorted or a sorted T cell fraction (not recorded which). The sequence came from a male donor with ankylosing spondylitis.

This CDR3 is CASSAQTNYGYTF. In nucleotides, the CDR3 is TGTGCCAGCAGCGCCCAGACTAACTATGGCTACACCTTC. This chain links TRBV9 with TRBJ1-2; D unresolved. Looked up from germline, CDR1 is SGDLS and CDR2 is YYNGEE. CDR3 length: 13 amino acids. V dropped 3 bases and J dropped 0 bases, with 6 bases sitting between them.